The 29 T cell receptor beta chains given below trace back to one sample, sequenced in a study of T cells in localized non-small cell lung cancer. Sequenced by immunoSEQ multiplex PCR; TCRdb stores in-frame clones only, minus some. The sample carries about 45,000 clones, approximately 81% recorded once. The material sequenced was peripheral blood mononuclear cells, taken before any cancer treatment. The receptors stem from a man aged 35-75 years with stage III lung adenocarcinoma.

V usage is TRBV27 and J usage is TRBJ2-3, with 12 bases identical to TRBD2. The CDR3 loop spans 15 amino acids. The V gene's germline CDR1 is MNHEY and CDR2 SMNVEV (reference sequence). Losses at the gene ends were 4 bases for V and 4 bases for J; bases not matched to a gene: 3. CDR3 protein: CASSYSSGGADTQYF. DNA for the CDR3: TGTGCCAGCAGTTACTCTAGCGGGGGGGCAGATACGCAGTATTTT.

The V and J genes are TRBV7-2 and TRBJ2-1, with 10 bases aligning to TRBD2. The CDR3 extends over 15 amino acids. Germline CDR1 reads SGHTA; CDR2 reads FQGNSA. Unmatched junction bases numbered 3, after V lost 3 bases and J lost 4 bases. This chain's CDR3 is CASSFLAGVYNEQFF. CDR3 sequence (DNA): TGTGCCAGCAGCTTCCTAGCGGGGGTATACAATGAGCAGTTCTTC.

The chain employs TRBV11-2 and TRBJ2-5; D might be TRBD1 or TRBD2, each matching 5 bases. CDR3 length: 15 residues. Trimming removed 5 bases from V and 7 bases from J, with 20 bases in between. Germline CDR1 and CDR2: SGHAT and FQNNGV. CDR3 nucleotides: TGTGCCAGCAGCCGGGACGGCTCATTAAGGGGGACCCAGTACTTC. Translating gives CASSRDGSLRGTQYF. The full variable domain, its missing parts supplied by reference TRBV11-2 and TRBJ2-5, is EAGVAQSPRYKIIEKRQSVAFWCNPISGHATLYWYQQILGQGPKLLIQFQNNGVVDDSQLPKDRFSAERLKGVDSTLKIQPAKLEDSAVYLCASSRDGSLRGTQYFGPGTRLLVL.

The J gene is TRBJ2-7, the V gene TRBV4-1, with D tentatively TRBD1 or TRBD2 (6 bases each). Germline CDR1 reads MGHRA; CDR2 reads YSYEKL. Trimming stripped 5 bases from V and 0 bases from J, with 11 bases between. This CDR3 spans 14 amino acids. CDR3 in DNA: TGCGCCAGCAGCAGGGGGGTTAGCTCCTACGAGCAGTACTTC. Protein product: CASSRGVSSYEQYF.

The V gene is TRBV6-4, the J gene TRBJ2-3; weak D call: TRBD2 (5 bases). Trimming removed 5 bases from V and 2 bases from J, with 14 bases in between. The CDR3 consists of 15 residues. Per the germline V gene, CDR1 is MRHNA and CDR2 is SNTAGT. CDR3 coding DNA: TGTGCCAGCAGTTACCCAGGCGGGTTCACAGATACGCAGTATTTT. Amino acids: CASSYPGGFTDTQYF.

This chain uses TRBV19 with TRBJ2-1, with 11 bases aligning to TRBD2. Germline CDR1 reads LNHDA; CDR2 reads SQIVND (reference sequence). This CDR3 spans 15 amino acids. The V gene end was trimmed by 6 bases and the J gene end by 4 bases; junction bases not matched to a gene: 5. As DNA, the CDR3 is TGTGCCAGTAGCAAATCTAGCGGGGGGTACAATGAGCAGTTCTTC. The encoded protein is CASSKSSGGYNEQFF.

The rearrangement links TRBV19 to TRBJ2-7, with TRBD1 identical over 7 bases. V lost 3 bases and J lost 2; bases outside the gene matches: 7. CDR3 length: 15 residues. The V gene's germline CDR1 is LNHDA and CDR2 SQIVND (reference sequence). CDR3 residues: CASSMETGSTYEQYF. CDR3 nucleotide sequence: TGTGCCAGTAGTATGGAGACAGGGAGTACCTACGAGCAGTACTTC.

This clone appeared a few times. The CDR3 sequence is CASSGWGARTKNIQYF. DNA of the CDR3: TGTGCCAGCAGTGGCTGGGGGGCAAGGACCAAAAACATTCAGTACTTC. The V gene is TRBV6-1, the J gene TRBJ2-4; D is perhaps TRBD1 or TRBD2 (6 bases each). Trimming removed 4 bases at V and 2 bases at J, with 15 bases between. CDR1 is MNHNS and CDR2 is SASEGT in the germline V gene. CDR3 length: 16 amino acids.

V and J are TRBV5-4 and TRBJ2-3, with D unclear. CDR1 and CDR2 from the germline V gene are SGHNT and YYREEE (reference sequence). CDR3 length equals 16 residues. The V gene lost 8 bases and the J gene lost 0 bases, with 19 bases spanning the gap. CDR3 DNA sequence: TGTGCCAGTAAAACCGCATGGATCGGTAGCACAGATACGCAGTATTTT. This encodes CASKTAWIGSTDTQYF.

This sequence joins TRBV6-6 and TRBJ1-1; tentatively, D is TRBD1 (6 bases). This CDR3 is 16 amino acids long. The ends were cut back, 6 bases at V and 1 base at J, with 18 bases in the middle. Germline V gene sequence: CDR1 MNHNY, CDR2 SVGAGI (reference sequence). The CDR3 reads CASRPPGTPGNTEAFF. The CDR3 bases are TGTGCCAGCAGGCCGCCCGGGACACCCGGGAACACTGAAGCTTTCTTT.

This chain connects TRBV6-4 to TRBJ1-5; D is ambiguous. CDR3 length: 11 residues. CDR1 and CDR2 (germline): MRHNA, SNTAGT. Trimming removed 0 bases at V and 10 bases at J, with 4 bases between. This CDR3 is CASSDSCPQHF. The CDR3, as DNA: TGTGCCAGCAGTGACTCATGCCCCCAGCATTTT.

The chain joins TRBV6-5 to TRBJ2-7; possibly TRBD2 for D (6 bases). There are 15 residues in the CDR3. V was trimmed by 5 bases and J by 2 bases, leaving 16 bases between them. Looked up from germline, CDR1 is MNHEY and CDR2 is SVGAGI. The CDR3 here is CASSQGRRVAYEQYF. DNA of the CDR3: TGTGCCAGCAGTCAAGGCCGGAGGGTCGCCTACGAGCAGTACTTC.

The chain links TRBV25-1 to TRBJ2-2; tentatively, D is TRBD2 (5 bases). Trimming cost V 4 bases and J 7 bases, with 10 bases left between them. The CDR3 has 13 residues. Germline V CDR1 and CDR2: MGHDK, SYGVNS. DNA for the CDR3: TGTGCCAGCAGTGCGGACTCTATCGGGGAGCTGTTTTTT. This codes for CASSADSIGELFF.

The chain links TRBV19 to TRBJ1-1; no firm D call. The CDR3 runs to 12 residues. V shed 4 bases and J shed 1 base, with 4 bases lying between them. The germline CDR1 and CDR2 sequences are LNHDA and SQIVND (reference sequence). CDR3 coding DNA: TGTGCCAGTAGTAAAGGGAACACTGAAGCTTTCTTT. Its protein is CASSKGNTEAFF.

The DNA of the CDR3 is TGTGCCAGCAGCCTAAACCCCCCGGGGGGCCGGGGGGTCGAGCAGTACTTC. It translates to CASSLNPPGGRGVEQYF. This chain uses TRBV7-6 with TRBJ2-7; tentative D call: TRBD2 (7 bases). The germline V and J ends were trimmed by 5 bases and 6 bases, with 26 bases remaining between them. This CDR3 is built from 17 residues. Germline CDR1 is SGHVS and CDR2 is FNYEAQ.

This chain uses TRBV11-2 with TRBJ2-2, with 8 nucleotides matching TRBD1. With V trimmed by 5 bases and J by 1 base, 9 bases remained unmatched. This CDR3 region has 17 residues. Looked up from germline, CDR1 is SGHAT and CDR2 is FQNNGV. The CDR3 sequence: CASSQKYRGRNTGELFF. The CDR3 DNA reads TGTGCCAGCAGCCAGAAATACAGGGGGAGGAACACCGGGGAGCTGTTTTTT.

This chain joins TRBV9 and TRBJ1-1; D is undetermined. V lost 0 bases and J lost 0, with 9 bases in between. The CDR3 runs 15 residues. Germline values: CDR1 SGDLS, CDR2 YYNGEE. The DNA for the CDR3 is TGTGCCAGCAGCGTAGGTCCGGCCCTGAACACTGAAGCTTTCTTT. Protein sequence: CASSVGPALNTEAFF.

The genes are TRBV28 and TRBJ1-1; a weak D match, TRBD1 (5 bases). The germline V and J ends were trimmed by 5 bases and 4 bases, with 23 bases remaining between them. The length of the CDR3 is 17 residues. Germline-derived CDR1 and CDR2 are MDHEN and SYDVKM. CDR3 loop: CASSDAQPGWGGTEAFF. The CDR3 DNA follows: TGTGCCAGCAGTGATGCCCAACCGGGTTGGGGCGGCACTGAAGCTTTCTTT.

The chain employs TRBV14 and TRBJ2-5; D is possibly TRBD2 (5 bases). V was clipped by 4 bases and J by 5 bases, with 14 bases between them. Germline loops: CDR1 SGHDN, CDR2 FVKESK. This CDR3 comprises 14 residues. CDR3 bases: TGTGCCAGCAGCCCGGGGTCCCCTGGGGAGACCCAGTACTTC. Protein product: CASSPGSPGETQYF. Supplemented by reference TRBV14 and TRBJ2-5, the full variable domain reads EAGVTQFPSHSVIEKGQTVTLRCDPISGHDNLYWYRRVMGKEIKFLLHFVKESKQDESGMPNNRFLAERTGGTYSTLKVQPAELEDSGVYFCASSPGSPGETQYFGPGTRLLVL.

The genes are TRBV15 and TRBJ1-5; D ambiguous. The germline gives CDR1 LNHNV, CDR2 YYDKDF (reference sequence). The CDR3 sequence is 13 residues long. Trimming left V 3 bases short and J 4 bases short, with 7 bases between. The CDR3 nucleotides read TGTGCCACCAGCAGCTGGGCAAATCAGCCCCAGCATTTT. Amino acids: CATSSWANQPQHF.

V usage is TRBV7-2 and J usage is TRBJ2-7, with D possibly being TRBD1 or TRBD2 (5 bases each). In germline, CDR1 is SGHTA, CDR2 FQGNSA. V was pared by 2 bases and J by 3 bases, with 8 bases between. This CDR3 spans 13 amino acids. CDR3 amino acids: CASSLRDGYEQYF. CDR3 DNA sequence: TGTGCCAGCAGCTTAAGGGACGGCTACGAGCAGTACTTC.

This rearrangement joins TRBV5-6 to TRBJ2-5; D uncertain. Looked up from germline, CDR1 is SGHDT and CDR2 is YYEEEE. Deletions cut 4 bases from V and 4 bases from J, with 8 bases between. The CDR3 loop spans 12 amino acids. The CDR3 DNA follows: TGTGCCAGCAGCCAACGGTCAGAGACCCAGTACTTC. Its translation: CASSQRSETQYF. Drawing the rest from reference TRBV5-6 and TRBJ2-5, the complete variable domain is DAGVTQSPTHLIKTRGQQVTLRCSPKSGHDTVSWYQQALGQGPQFIFQYYEEEERQRGNFPDRFSGHQFPNYSSELNVNALLLGDSALYLCASSQRSETQYFGPGTRLLVL.

V usage is TRBV7-6 and J usage is TRBJ1-6; TRBD1 might be the D (5 bases). This CDR3 contains 14 residues. Trimming removed 5 bases at V and 3 bases at J, with 8 bases between. Germline V lookup: CDR1 SGHVS, CDR2 FNYEAQ. This chain's CDR3 is CASSLDSYNSPLHF. CDR3 nucleotide sequence: TGTGCCAGCAGCCTAGACAGCTATAATTCACCCCTCCACTTT.

This chain uses TRBV27 with TRBJ2-6, with D unclear. The CDR3 is 14 amino acids. The V gene lost 5 bases and the J gene lost 1 base, with 6 bases spanning the gap. Germline V CDR1 and CDR2: MNHEY, SMNVEV (reference sequence). The CDR3 spells CASSGLSGANVLTF. The CDR3 DNA is TGTGCCAGCAGTGGCCTGTCTGGGGCCAACGTCCTGACTTTC.

The chain is built from TRBV9 and TRBJ1-2, with a tentative D call TRBD1 (5 bases). V was shortened by 0 bases and J by 8 bases, with 14 bases between the two germline ends. The CDR3 totals 14 residues. Germline lookup yields CDR1 SGDLS and CDR2 YYNGEE. CDR3 sequence reads: CASSVGGGTSGYTF. In DNA form, the CDR3 reads TGTGCCAGCAGCGTAGGCGGAGGGACCAGCGGCTACACCTTC. Full variable domain (missing parts from reference TRBV9 and TRBJ1-2): DSGVTQTPKHLITATGQRVTLRCSPRSGDLSVYWYQQSLDQGLQFLIQYYNGEERAKGNILERFSAQQFPDLHSELNLSSLELGDSALYFCASSVGGGTSGYTFGSGTRLTVV.

V gene TRBV7-2 combines with J gene TRBJ2-7; 10 bases fit TRBD2. Germline V gives CDR1 SGHTA, CDR2 FQGNSA. This CDR3 spans 14 amino acids. With 4 bases clipped from V and 3 bases from J, the junction kept 3 bases outside the gene matches. Here the CDR3 reads CASSYSGGSYEQYF. In DNA form, the CDR3 reads TGTGCCAGCAGCTATAGCGGGGGGAGCTACGAGCAGTACTTC.

This clone was counted once. The chain couples TRBV30 to TRBJ1-1; the D is unclear. The CDR3 is made up of 13 amino acids. In germline, CDR1 is GTSNPN, CDR2 SVGIG (reference sequence). Trimming stripped 3 bases from V and 4 bases from J, with 12 bases between. In DNA, the CDR3 is TGTGCCTGGAGCACTATGGGTGGCACTGAAGCTTTCTTT. This sequence encodes CAWSTMGGTEAFF.

The genes are TRBV11-2 and TRBJ2-1; 9 positions agree with TRBD1. The CDR3 has 16 residues. CDR1 is SGHAT, CDR2 FQNNGV, per germline. Unmatched junction bases numbered 11, after V lost 1 base and J lost 10 bases. The CDR3 nucleotides are TGTGCCAGCAGCTTAGCCTCCGGGACAGGGATTGTGGAGCAGTTCTTC. This translates into CASSLASGTGIVEQFF. The entire variable domain, with the rest obtained from reference TRBV11-2 and TRBJ2-1, is as follows: EAGVAQSPRYKIIEKRQSVAFWCNPISGHATLYWYQQILGQGPKLLIQFQNNGVVDDSQLPKDRFSAERLKGVDSTLKIQPAKLEDSAVYLCASSLASGTGIVEQFFGPGTRLTVL.

This chain connects TRBV30 to TRBJ1-1; D is ambiguous. Looked up from germline, CDR1 is GTSNPN and CDR2 is SVGIG (reference sequence). Trimming left V 1 base short and J 0 bases short, with 18 bases between. The CDR3 extends over 17 amino acids. DNA of the CDR3: TGTGCCTGGAGTGCCGTGAATGTGCGGGTCATGAACACTGAAGCTTTCTTT. Protein sequence: CAWSAVNVRVMNTEAFF.